This T cell receptor (beta chain) was sequenced for a study of cytomegalovirus exposure and HLA in healthy donors. General study findings and limits: When analyzed later, the rates of TCR association showed variation by HLA locus, with DRB1 the most and HLA-C the fewest.

CDR1 and CDR2 from the germline V gene are SEHNR and FQNEAQ (reference sequence). The CDR3 spans 16 residues. J was trimmed by 1 base and V by 5 bases; bases with no gene match: 5. A multiplex PCR was run with 60 Vbeta primers and 13 Jbeta primers. Sequencing used immunoSEQ multiplex PCR; TCRdb keeps in-frame clones, though not all of them. The data contain around 230,000 clones, 85% of them singletons. This clone has only a few counts. Its antigen is still unknown. The rearrangement joins TRBV7-9 to TRBJ2-2; the match to TRBD2 covers 9 bases. The sequenced sample was PBMCs. This clonotype was obtained from a girl aged 2 to 9 in good health and CMV-seronegative. The DNA of the CDR3 is TGTGCCAGCAGCCACATAGCGGGGGTGAACACCGGGGAGCTGTTTTTT. Amino acid sequence: CASSHIAGVNTGELFF.